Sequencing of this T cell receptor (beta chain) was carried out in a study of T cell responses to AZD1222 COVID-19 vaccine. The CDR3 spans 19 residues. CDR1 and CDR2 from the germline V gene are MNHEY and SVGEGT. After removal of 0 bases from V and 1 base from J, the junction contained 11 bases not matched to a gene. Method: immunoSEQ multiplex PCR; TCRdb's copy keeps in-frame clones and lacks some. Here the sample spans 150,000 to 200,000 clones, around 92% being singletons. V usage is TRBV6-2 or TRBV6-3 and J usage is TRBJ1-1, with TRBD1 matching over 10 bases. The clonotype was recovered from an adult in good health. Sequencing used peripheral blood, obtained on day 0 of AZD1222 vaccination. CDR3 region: CASSYSKTGGKWRNTEAFF. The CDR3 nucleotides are TGTGCCAGCAGTTACTCGAAGACAGGGGGCAAATGGCGGAACACTGAAGCTTTCTTT.